This T cell receptor beta chain comes out of a study of shared clonotypes between healthy human individuals. As originally analysed: There were no quality scores in the junction-only immunoSEQ sequences, so filtering differed. Clones were read by immunoSEQ multiplex PCR, and TCRdb kept only the in-frame ones, dropping some. V and J calls and clone size are copied from that table; D and trimming were computed from the DNA. Of approximately 2.5 million clones listed, roughly 93% were seen once; the top ten hold 0.36%. General study findings and limits: Incomplete sequencing of sorted subsets was indicated by rarefaction despite large depth.

V was clipped by 0 bases and J by 6 bases, with 10 bases between them. The CDR3 runs to 14 residues. The V gene's germline CDR1 is SGHKS and CDR2 YYEKEE (reference sequence). On this clone: The antigen remains unidentified.

This sequence joins TRBV5-5 and TRBJ1-5; D is perhaps TRBD1 (6 bases). The receptor was isolated from a man aged 18 to 29 in good health. Some clones in this sample may be carry-over from other donors' samples. The sequenced material came from naive CD4+ T cells from PBMCs. The subset here: CD45RA+ positively selected. The CDR3: CASSLVGGIQPQHF. CDR3 bases: TGTGCCAGCAGCTTGGTTGGGGGCATTCAGCCCCAGCATTTT.